This passage covers 10 T cell receptor beta chains from one sample sequenced in a study of CD4 T cells in relation to SARS-CoV-2 and coronaviruses. CD4+ T cells from unexposed donors were obtained before the COVID-19 pandemic (2011-2018). CD4+ T cells were isolated from the cells after 10 days of culture. Their cognate antigens are unknown. Clones were read by immunoSEQ multiplex PCR, and TCRdb kept only the in-frame ones, dropping some. This sample has tens of thousands of clones, with about 70% found just once. The sample taken for sequencing was CD4+ T cells from PBMCs, cultured in vitro. Source of these receptors: a human donor in good health.

This clone was detected a few times. This chain uses TRBV7-2 with TRBJ1-6; 10 bases line up with TRBD1. The CDR3 has 14 residues. CDR1 is SGHTA, CDR2 FQGNSA, per germline. V trimming: 4 bases; J trimming: 7 bases; junction bases outside the gene matches: 1. The CDR3 is CASSSDRGNSPLHF. CDR3 coding DNA: TGTGCCAGCAGCTCGGACAGGGGGAATTCACCCCTCCACTTT.

The V and J genes are TRBV6-2 or TRBV6-3 and TRBJ2-2, with 7 positions matching TRBD1. J was trimmed by 3 bases and V by 5 bases; bases with no gene match: 6. Germline V CDR1 and CDR2: MNHEY, SVGEGT. The CDR3 is 15 amino acids. In DNA, the CDR3 is TGTGCCAGCAGTCTTCACAGGGGAGACACCGGGGAGCTGTTTTTT. It specifies CASSLHRGDTGELFF.

This sequence joins TRBV29-1 and TRBJ1-2; unclear D gene. V was pared by 6 bases and J by 8 bases, with 25 bases between. Germline V gene lookup returns CDR1 SQVTM and CDR2 ANQGSEA. This CDR3 has 15 residues. CDR3 protein: CSVAPRRDGNGGYTF. CDR3 DNA: TGCAGCGTGGCCCCCCGTAGGGATGGGAATGGAGGCTACACCTTC.

The V and J genes are TRBV7-2 and TRBJ2-1, with D possibly TRBD2 on 5 matching bases. Per germline, CDR1 SGHTA and CDR2 FQGNSA. V lost 0 bases to trimming and J lost 0 bases, with 9 bases between them. The length of the CDR3 is 16 residues. The CDR3 sequence is CASSLAGGYSYNEQFF. Here the CDR3 DNA reads TGTGCCAGCAGCTTAGCTGGCGGGTACTCCTACAATGAGCAGTTCTTC.

This clone was counted once. The genes are TRBV4-3 and TRBJ2-3; tentative D call: TRBD2 (7 bases). The CDR3 loop spans 15 amino acids. Looked up from germline, CDR1 is LGHNA and CDR2 is YSLEER. V was clipped by 5 bases and J by 4 bases, with 16 bases between them. For the CDR3, the DNA is TGCGCCAGCAGCTCTGGAGGGGGGGTGTCAGATACGCAGTATTTT. This codes for CASSSGGGVSDTQYF.

The chain couples TRBV5-5 to TRBJ2-1; D remains unclear. Trimming left V 3 bases short and J 0 bases short, with 13 bases between. The CDR3 contains 16 residues. In germline, CDR1 is SGHKS, CDR2 YYEKEE (reference sequence). The CDR3 region has the DNA TGTGCCAGCAGCTCCTCGGTGGGTAGCTCCTACAATGAGCAGTTCTTC. The encoded protein is CASSSSVGSSYNEQFF.

The genes are TRBV5-1 and TRBJ2-7; D is ambiguous. Trimming took off 2 bases at V and 4 bases at J, with 10 bases between the two ends. Germline V CDR1 and CDR2: SGHRS, YFSETQ. The CDR3 is made up of 13 amino acids. The CDR3 sequence is CASSFGYPYEQYF. The CDR3 DNA follows: TGCGCCAGCAGCTTCGGCTACCCTTACGAGCAGTACTTC.

The chain couples TRBV6-6 to TRBJ2-3; TRBD2 agrees at 11 bases. In germline, CDR1 is MNHNY, CDR2 SVGAGI (reference sequence). This CDR3 has 14 residues. J gave up 5 bases and V 4 bases, and 2 bases lay outside the gene matches. CDR3 in DNA: TGTGCCAGCAGTTTCGGACTAGCGGGAGATACGCAGTATTTT. Translating it yields CASSFGLAGDTQYF.

This rearrangement joins TRBV7-8 to TRBJ1-6; D not certain. The CDR3 extends over 17 amino acids. V gave up 1 base and J gave up 6 bases, with 16 bases separating them. Germline CDR1 reads SGHVS; CDR2 reads FQNEAQ. This CDR3 is CASSLGTRGELNSPLHF. Written as DNA, the CDR3 is TGTGCCAGCAGCTTAGGGACCCGGGGTGAGCTTAATTCACCCCTCCACTTT.

The V and J genes are TRBV28 and TRBJ1-3; no reliable D call. Germline loops: CDR1 MDHEN, CDR2 SYDVKM. Trimming stripped 4 bases from V and 0 bases from J, with 4 bases between. This CDR3 contains 13 residues. CDR3 nucleotide sequence: TGTGCCAGCAGTTGGAACTCTGGAAACACCATATATTTT. Its protein product is CASSWNSGNTIYF.